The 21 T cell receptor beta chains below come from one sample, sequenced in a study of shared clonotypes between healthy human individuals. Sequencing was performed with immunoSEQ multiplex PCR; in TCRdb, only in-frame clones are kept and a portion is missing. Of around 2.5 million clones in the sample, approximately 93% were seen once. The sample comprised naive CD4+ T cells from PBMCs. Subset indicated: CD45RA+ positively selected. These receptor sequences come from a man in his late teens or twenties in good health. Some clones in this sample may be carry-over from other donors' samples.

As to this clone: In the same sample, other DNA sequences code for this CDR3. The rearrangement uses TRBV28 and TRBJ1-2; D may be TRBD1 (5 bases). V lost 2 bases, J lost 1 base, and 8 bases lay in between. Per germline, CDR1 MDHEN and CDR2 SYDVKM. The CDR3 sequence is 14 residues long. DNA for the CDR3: TGTGCCAGCAGTTTACGACAGCTTAACTATGGCTACACCTTC. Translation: CASSLRQLNYGYTF.

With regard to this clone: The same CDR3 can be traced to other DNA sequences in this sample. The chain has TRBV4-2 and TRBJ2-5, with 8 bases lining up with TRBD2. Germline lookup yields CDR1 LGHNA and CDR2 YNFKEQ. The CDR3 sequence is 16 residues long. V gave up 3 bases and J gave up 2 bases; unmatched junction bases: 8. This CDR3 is CASSQRLAGGQETQYF. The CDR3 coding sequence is TGTGCCAGCAGCCAGCGGCTAGCGGGTGGACAAGAGACCCAGTACTTC.

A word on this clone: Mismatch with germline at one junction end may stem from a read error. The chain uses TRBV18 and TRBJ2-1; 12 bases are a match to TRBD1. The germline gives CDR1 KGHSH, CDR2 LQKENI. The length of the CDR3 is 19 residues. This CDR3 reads CASSSPQSPGQGAVDEQFF. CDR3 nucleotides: TGTGCCAGCTCATCACCGCAATCACCGGGACAGGGGGCGGTGGATGAGCAGTTCTTC. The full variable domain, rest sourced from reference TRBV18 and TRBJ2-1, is NAGVMQNPRHLVRRRGQEARLRCSPMKGHSHVYWYRQLPEEGLKFMVYLQKENIIDESGMPKERFSAEFPKEGPSILRIQQVVRGDSAAYFCASSSPQSPGQGAVDEQFFGPGTRLTVL.

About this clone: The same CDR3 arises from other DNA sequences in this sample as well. CDR3 sequence: CASSTLAGSTDTQYF. In DNA form, the CDR3 reads TGCGCCAGCAGTACCCTAGCGGGGAGCACAGATACGCAGTATTTT. This chain links TRBV5-1 with TRBJ2-3, with TRBD2 matching 9 bases. Trimming cost V 5 bases and J 0 bases; bases outside gene matches: 4. The CDR3 extends over 15 amino acids. Germline CDR1 SGHRS, CDR2 YFSETQ.

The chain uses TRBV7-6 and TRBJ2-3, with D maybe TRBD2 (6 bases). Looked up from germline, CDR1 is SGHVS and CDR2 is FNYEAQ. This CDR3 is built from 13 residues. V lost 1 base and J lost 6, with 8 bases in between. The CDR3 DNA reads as TGTGCCAGCAGCTTAGTTGGGGGGGATACGCAGTATTTT. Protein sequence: CASSLVGGDTQYF.

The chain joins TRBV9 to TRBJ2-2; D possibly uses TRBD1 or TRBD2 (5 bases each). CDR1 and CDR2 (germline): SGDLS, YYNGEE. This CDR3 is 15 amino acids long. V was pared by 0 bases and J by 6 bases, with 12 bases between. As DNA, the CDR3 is TGTGCCAGCAGCGTAGGATCGGTGGGGGCCGGGGAGCTGTTTTTT. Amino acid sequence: CASSVGSVGAGELFF.

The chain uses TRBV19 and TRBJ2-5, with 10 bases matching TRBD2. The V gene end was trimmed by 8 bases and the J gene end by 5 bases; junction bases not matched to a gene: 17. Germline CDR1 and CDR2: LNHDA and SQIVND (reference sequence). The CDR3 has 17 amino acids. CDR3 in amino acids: CASAPLEAGGPLETQYF. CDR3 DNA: TGTGCCAGTGCCCCCTTGGAAGCGGGAGGGCCCCTGGAGACCCAGTACTTC.

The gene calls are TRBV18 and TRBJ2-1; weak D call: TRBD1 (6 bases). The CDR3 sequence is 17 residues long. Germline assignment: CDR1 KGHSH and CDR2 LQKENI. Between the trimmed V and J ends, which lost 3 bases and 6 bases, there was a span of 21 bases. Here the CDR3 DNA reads TGTGCCAGCTCACCCGAGTTTGGGACACCGAGGGGCAATGAGCAGTTCTTC. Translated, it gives CASSPEFGTPRGNEQFF.

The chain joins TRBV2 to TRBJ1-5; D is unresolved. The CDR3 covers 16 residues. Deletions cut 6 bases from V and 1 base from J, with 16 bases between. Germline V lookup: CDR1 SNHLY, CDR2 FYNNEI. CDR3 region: CASSGSGGNSNQPQHF. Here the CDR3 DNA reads TGTGCCAGCAGCGGCTCCGGAGGGAACAGCAATCAGCCCCAGCATTTT.

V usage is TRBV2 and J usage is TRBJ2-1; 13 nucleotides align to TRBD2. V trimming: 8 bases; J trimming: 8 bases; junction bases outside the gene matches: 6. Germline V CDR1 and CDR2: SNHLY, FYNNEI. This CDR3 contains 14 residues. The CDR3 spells CASCGLAGVDEQFF. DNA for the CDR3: TGTGCCAGCTGTGGACTAGCGGGAGTGGATGAGCAGTTCTTC.

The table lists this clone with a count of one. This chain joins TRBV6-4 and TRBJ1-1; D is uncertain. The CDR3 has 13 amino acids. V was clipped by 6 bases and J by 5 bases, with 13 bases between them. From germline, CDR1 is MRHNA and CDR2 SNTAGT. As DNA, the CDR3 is TGTGCCAGCAGACGGGAACTTGGGACTGAAGCTTTCTTT. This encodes CASRRELGTEAFF.

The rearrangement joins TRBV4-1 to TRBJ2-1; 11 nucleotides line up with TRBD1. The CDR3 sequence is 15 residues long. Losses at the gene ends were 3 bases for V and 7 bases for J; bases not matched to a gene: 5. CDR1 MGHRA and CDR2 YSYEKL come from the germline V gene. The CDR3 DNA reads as TGCGCCAGCAGCCAGGACAGGGGGCGCCTAAATGAGCAGTTCTTC. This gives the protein CASSQDRGRLNEQFF.

CDR3 coding DNA: TGTGCCAGCAGTATCGTAACCTCCCGGGGCGGGACTAGTAGACAGTACTTC. Residues: CASSIVTSRGGTSRQYF. The chain couples TRBV27 to TRBJ2-5, with 8 bases lining up with TRBD2. CDR1 MNHEY and CDR2 SMNVEV come from the germline V gene (reference sequence). The junction had 22 bases not matched to a gene; V was cut back by 5 bases and J by 11 bases. The CDR3 length is 17 residues.

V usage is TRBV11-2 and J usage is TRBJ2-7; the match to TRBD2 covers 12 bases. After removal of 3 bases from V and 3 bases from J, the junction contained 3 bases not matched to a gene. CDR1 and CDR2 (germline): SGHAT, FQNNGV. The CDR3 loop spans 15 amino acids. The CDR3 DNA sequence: TGTGCCAGCAGCTTTTCGACTAGCGGGAGCTACGAGCAGTACTTC. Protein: CASSFSTSGSYEQYF.

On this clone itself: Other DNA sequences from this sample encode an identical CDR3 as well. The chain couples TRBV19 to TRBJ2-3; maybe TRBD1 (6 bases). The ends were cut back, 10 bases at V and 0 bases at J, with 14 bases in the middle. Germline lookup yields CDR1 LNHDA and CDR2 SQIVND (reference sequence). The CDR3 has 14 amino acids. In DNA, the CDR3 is TGTGCCACCACGGACAGCCCAAGCACAGATACGCAGTATTTT. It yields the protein CATTDSPSTDTQYF. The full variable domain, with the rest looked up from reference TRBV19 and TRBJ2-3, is DGGITQSPKYLFRKEGQNVTLSCEQNLNHDAMYWYRQDPGQGLRLIYYSQIVNDFQKGDIAEGYSVSREKKESFPLTVTSAQKNPTAFYLCATTDSPSTDTQYFGPGTRLTVL.

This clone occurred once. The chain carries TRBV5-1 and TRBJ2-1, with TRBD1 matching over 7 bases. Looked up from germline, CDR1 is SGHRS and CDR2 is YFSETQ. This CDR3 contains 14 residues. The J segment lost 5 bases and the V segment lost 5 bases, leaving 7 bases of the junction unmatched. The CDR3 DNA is TGCGCCAGCAGTCCACAGGGGATCGACAATGAGCAGTTCTTC. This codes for CASSPQGIDNEQFF.

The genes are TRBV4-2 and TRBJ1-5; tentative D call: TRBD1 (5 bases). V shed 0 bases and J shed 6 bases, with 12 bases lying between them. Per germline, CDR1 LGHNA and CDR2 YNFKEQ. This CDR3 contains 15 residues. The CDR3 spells CASSQDVRGGQPQHF. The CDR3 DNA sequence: TGTGCCAGCAGCCAAGATGTGAGGGGCGGTCAGCCCCAGCATTTT.

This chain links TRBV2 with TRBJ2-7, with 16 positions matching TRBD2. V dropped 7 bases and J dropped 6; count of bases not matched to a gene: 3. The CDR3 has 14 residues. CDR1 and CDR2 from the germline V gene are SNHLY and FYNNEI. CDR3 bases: TGTGCCAGCATGGGGACTAGCGGGAGGGGCGAGCAGTACTTC. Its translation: CASMGTSGRGEQYF.

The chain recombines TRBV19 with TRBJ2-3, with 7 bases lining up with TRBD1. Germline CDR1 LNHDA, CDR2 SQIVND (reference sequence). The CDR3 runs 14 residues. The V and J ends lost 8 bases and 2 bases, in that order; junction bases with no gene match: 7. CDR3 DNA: TGTGCCAGTTTGGACAGGCGATACACAGATACGCAGTATTTT. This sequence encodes CASLDRRYTDTQYF.

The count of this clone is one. CDR3 sequence reads: CASPKGGEQFF. The CDR3 DNA follows: TGTGCCAGCCCGAAGGGGGGTGAGCAGTTCTTC. This chain joins TRBV28 and TRBJ2-1; the D gene could be TRBD1 or TRBD2 (6 bases each). The ends were cut back, 8 bases at V and 9 bases at J, with 11 bases in the middle. Germline V lookup: CDR1 MDHEN, CDR2 SYDVKM. The CDR3 length is 11 residues.

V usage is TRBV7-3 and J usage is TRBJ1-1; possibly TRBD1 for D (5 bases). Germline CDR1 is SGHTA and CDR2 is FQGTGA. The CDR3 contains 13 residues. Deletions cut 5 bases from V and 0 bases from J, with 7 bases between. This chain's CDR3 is CASSRQMNTEAFF. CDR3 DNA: TGTGCCAGCAGCCGACAGATGAACACTGAAGCTTTCTTT.